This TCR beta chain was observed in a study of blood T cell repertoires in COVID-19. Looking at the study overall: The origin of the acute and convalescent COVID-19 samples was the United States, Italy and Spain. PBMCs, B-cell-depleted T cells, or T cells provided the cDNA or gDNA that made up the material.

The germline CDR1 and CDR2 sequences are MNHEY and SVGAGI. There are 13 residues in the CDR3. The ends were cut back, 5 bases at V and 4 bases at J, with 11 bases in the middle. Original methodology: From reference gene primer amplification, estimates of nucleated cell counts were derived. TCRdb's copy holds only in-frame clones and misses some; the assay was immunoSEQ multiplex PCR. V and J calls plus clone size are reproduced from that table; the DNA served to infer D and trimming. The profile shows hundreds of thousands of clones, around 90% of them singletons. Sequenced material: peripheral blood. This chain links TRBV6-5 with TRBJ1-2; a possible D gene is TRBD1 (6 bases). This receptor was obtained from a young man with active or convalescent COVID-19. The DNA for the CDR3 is TGTGCCAGCAGTCGGACAGCAGGCTATGGCTACACCTTC. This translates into CASSRTAGYGYTF.